This is a list of T cell receptor beta chains from one sample in a study of T-cell memory formation after mild COVID-19. One entry per CDR3 protein results from TCRdb running MiXCR on the 5' RACE reads. The table includes 150,000 to 200,000 distinct CDR3 sequences, more than 15% detected once. The sample taken for sequencing was PBMCs or a T cell subset sorted from them (not recorded which). Receptor source: an adult woman who had mild COVID-19 (a few samples of this study predate the infection). Cell type and time point are not known. The CDR3 runs from the conserved cysteine through the conserved F or W.

>TRBV3-1|TRBJ2-4
CASSQWGTQKNIQYF
>TRBV25-1|TRBJ2-1
CASSQGDPSYNEQFF
>TRBV7-7|TRBJ2-5
CASSLNPSLSGGETQYF
>TRBV5-1|TRBJ2-5
CASSLQRGPQETQYF
>TRBV12-3/TRBV12-4|TRBJ2-5
CASSSRTGPGGTETQYF
>TRBV12-3/TRBV12-4|TRBJ2-2
CASSPDGDWGTGELFF
>TRBV20-1|TRBJ2-5
CSARDWGRSARETQYF
>TRBV2|TRBJ1-4
CASTLNEKLFF
>TRBV5-1|TRBJ2-2
CASKPMGHEAGELFF
>TRBV12-3/TRBV12-4|TRBJ1-2
CASSGTGGFFYGYTF
>TRBV7-6|TRBJ2-6
CASSTTSALSGANVLTF
>TRBV27|TRBJ1-1
CASSLTGANTEAFF
>TRBV20-1|TRBJ2-1
CSARSLVSYNEQFF
>TRBV3-1|TRBJ2-1
CASSQPGTSGSNEQFF
>TRBV5-1|TRBJ2-3
CASSSENRGLSTDTQYF
>TRBV12-3/TRBV12-4|TRBJ2-3
CASSSSRRGGADTQYF
>TRBV7-8|TRBJ2-1
CASSLLAGYQFF
>TRBV12-3/TRBV12-4|TRBJ1-2
CASSSGTGVGYGYTF
>TRBV12-3/TRBV12-4|TRBJ2-3
CASSLALGGGSSTDTQYF
>TRBV14|TRBJ2-1
CASSQPMGGPSGNEQFF
>TRBV9|TRBJ2-5
CASSVAVGPETQYF
>TRBV20-1|TRBJ1-5
CSALGTANQPQHF
>TRBV5-5|TRBJ1-6
CASSYGIYNSPLHF
>TRBV5-1|TRBJ1-4
CASKKGTNEKLFF
>TRBV20-1|TRBJ2-1
CSAREGTSQNEQFF
>TRBV11-2|TRBJ1-1
CASSLDRGGKAFF
>TRBV6-6|TRBJ1-4
CASTETTNEKLFF
>TRBV19|TRBJ1-1
CASSIIPDTEAFF
>TRBV4-3|TRBJ2-2
CASSQDYRSMTGELFF
>TRBV5-1|TRBJ2-3
CASSLGAWGSTDTQYF
>TRBV20-1|TRBJ2-3
CSAREALANTQYF
>TRBV5-1|TRBJ2-2
CASSLALYTGELFF
>TRBV7-8|TRBJ2-3
CASSGQGLDTQYF
>TRBV7-8|TRBJ2-7
CASSSQGQPRYEQYF
>TRBV12-3/TRBV12-4|TRBJ1-2
CASSLGPHASGYTF
>TRBV7-3|TRBJ2-7
CASSQGASTSYEQYF
>TRBV6-5|TRBJ1-4
CASSPGLATNEKLFF
>TRBV24-1|TRBJ2-3
CATSDLGRSTSTDTQYF
>TRBV6-1|TRBJ2-3
CASSPERLAGWDTQYF
>TRBV7-2|TRBJ2-4
CASSFSGVLAKNIQYF
>TRBV24-1|TRBJ2-2
CATSDARTVQRELFF
>TRBV18|TRBJ2-7
CASSPEVGGTYEQYF
>TRBV3-1|TRBJ2-2
CASTTGLADTGELFF
>TRBV7-8|TRBJ1-5
CASSLVRVRSNQPQHF
>TRBV7-2|TRBJ2-7
CASSLGAGEGFYEQYF
>TRBV20-1|TRBJ2-1
CSASLLAGEAAAHEQFF
>TRBV6-6|TRBJ1-5
CASSYYGGRGNQPQHF